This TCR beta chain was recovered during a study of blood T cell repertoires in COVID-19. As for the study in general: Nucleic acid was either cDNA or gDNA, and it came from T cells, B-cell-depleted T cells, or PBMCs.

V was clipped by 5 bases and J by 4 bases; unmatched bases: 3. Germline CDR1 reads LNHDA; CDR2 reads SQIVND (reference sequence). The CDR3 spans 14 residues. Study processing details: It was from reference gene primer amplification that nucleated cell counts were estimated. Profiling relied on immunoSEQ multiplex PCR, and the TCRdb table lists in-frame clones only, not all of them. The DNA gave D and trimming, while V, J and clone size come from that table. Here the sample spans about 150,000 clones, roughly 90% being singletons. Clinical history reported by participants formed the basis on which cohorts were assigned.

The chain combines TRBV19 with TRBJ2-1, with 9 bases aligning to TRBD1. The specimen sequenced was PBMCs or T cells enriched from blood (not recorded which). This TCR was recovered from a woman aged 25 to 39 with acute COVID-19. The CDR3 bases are TGTGCCAGTAGTCTTGGACAGGGGTACAATGAGCAGTTCTTC. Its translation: CASSLGQGYNEQFF.